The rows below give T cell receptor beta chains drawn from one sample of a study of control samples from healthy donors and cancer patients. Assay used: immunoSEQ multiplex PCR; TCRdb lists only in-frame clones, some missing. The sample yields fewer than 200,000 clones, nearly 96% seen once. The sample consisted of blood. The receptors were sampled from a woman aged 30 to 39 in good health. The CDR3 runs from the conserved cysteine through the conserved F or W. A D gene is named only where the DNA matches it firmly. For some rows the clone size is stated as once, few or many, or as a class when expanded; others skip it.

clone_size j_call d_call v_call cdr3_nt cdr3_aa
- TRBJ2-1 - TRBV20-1 TGCAGTGCTACTGAACGAGGATGGACGGCTCTCTCCTACAATGAGCAGTTCTTC CSATERGWTALSYNEQFF
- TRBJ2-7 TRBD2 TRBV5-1 TGCGCCAGCAGCCTGGGACTAGAGTTCTACGAGCAGTACTTC CASSLGLEFYEQYF
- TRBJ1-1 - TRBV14 TGTGCCAGCAGCCAAGATTGGGACACTGGAAAGGGGAACACTGAAGCTTTCTTT CASSQDWDTGKGNTEAFF
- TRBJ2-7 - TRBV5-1 TGCGCCAGCAGCTTGATCGGGCAGGGGGAGCAGTACTTC CASSLIGQGEQYF
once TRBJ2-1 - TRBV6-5 TGTGCCAGCGGGTTCCAGGGGGGAACGAACAATGAGCAGTTCTTC CASGFQGGTNNEQFF
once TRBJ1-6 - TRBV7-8 TGTGCCAGCAGCTTAGTAACAGGAGGGGAGTCACCCCTCCACTTT CASSLVTGGESPLHF
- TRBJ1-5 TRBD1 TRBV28 TGTGCCAGCAGTTTATTTAGGGGGCAAGGGCATCAGCCCCAGCATTTT CASSLFRGQGHQPQHF
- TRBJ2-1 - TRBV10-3 TGTGCCATCAGTGACGACACCCGGTGGAGTGAGCAGTTCTTC CAISDDTRWSEQFF
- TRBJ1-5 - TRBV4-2 TGTGCCAGCAGCCAAGGGGCAGGTAGCAATCAGCCCCAGCATTTT CASSQGAGSNQPQHF
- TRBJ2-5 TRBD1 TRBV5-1 TGCGCCAGCGGGCGAAGGTCTTGGACAGGAACGGGGGAGACCCAGTACTTC CASGRRSWTGTGETQYF
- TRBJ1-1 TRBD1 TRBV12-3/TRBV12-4 TGTGCCAGCAGTTCCTACAGGGGCACTGAAGCTTTCTTT CASSSYRGTEAFF
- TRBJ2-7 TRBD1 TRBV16 TGTGCCAGCAGCCACCGGGACAGGGTGGGTTACGAGCAGTACTTC CASSHRDRVGYEQYF
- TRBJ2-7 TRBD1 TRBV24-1 TGTGCCACCAGTGACCCCGGGACAGGGGTCCACGAGCAGTACTTC CATSDPGTGVHEQYF
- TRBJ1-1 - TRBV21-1 TGTGCCAGCAGCCCCCAAGGACAGGGGGCTAACACTGAAGCTTTCTTT CASSPQGQGANTEAFF
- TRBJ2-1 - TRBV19 TGTGCCAGTAGTGTTACAGGGTACAATGAGCAGTTCTTC CASSVTGYNEQFF
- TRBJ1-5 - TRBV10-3 TGTGCCATCAGGGCAGGTCAAGATAGCAATCAGCCCCAGCATTTT CAIRAGQDSNQPQHF
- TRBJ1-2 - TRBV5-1 TGCGCCAGCAGACAGGACAGCTATGGCTACACCTTC CASRQDSYGYTF
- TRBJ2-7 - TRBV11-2 TGTGCCAGCAGCTTGACAAGTAGCTCCTACGAGCAGTACTTC CASSLTSSSYEQYF
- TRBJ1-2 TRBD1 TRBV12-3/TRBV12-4 TGTGCCAGCAGTCCAACAGGGGGCTATGGCTACACCTTC CASSPTGGYGYTF
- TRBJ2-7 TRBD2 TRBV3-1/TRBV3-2 TGTGCCAGCAGCCAAGGACTAGCGGGGGTCTACGAGCAGTACTTC CASSQGLAGVYEQYF
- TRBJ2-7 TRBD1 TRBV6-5 TGTGCCAGCAGTTACTCGGCGGGCAGGGGGCAAGGCGAGCAGTACTTC CASSYSAGRGQGEQYF
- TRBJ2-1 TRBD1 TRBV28 TGTGCCAGCAGTACAGGGGTATGGGGGAATGAGCAGTTCTTC CASSTGVWGNEQFF
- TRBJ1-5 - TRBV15 TGTGCCACCAGCAGAGATCCAAGACAGCCCCAGCATTTT CATSRDPRQPQHF
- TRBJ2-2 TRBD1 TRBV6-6 TGTGCCAGCAGTACGGGACAGGGGACGAACACCGGGGAGCTGTTTTTT CASSTGQGTNTGELFF
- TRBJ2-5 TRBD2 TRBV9 TGTGCCAGCAGCGTAGGTAGCGGGGGGCCGTTTTGGTACTTC CASSVGSGGPFWYF
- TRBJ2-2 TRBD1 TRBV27 TGTGCCAGCAGTCACGGACAGGGAATTTCGACCGGGGAGCTGTTTTTT CASSHGQGISTGELFF
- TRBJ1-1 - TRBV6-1 TGTGCCAGCAGTGAAAGGGGGGACGGGAGGAGGTTCGCGGACACTGAAGCTTTCTTT CASSERGDGRRFADTEAFF
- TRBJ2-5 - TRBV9 TGTGCCAGCAGCGTAGTACCGGGGCAGGGAGAGACCCAGTACTTC CASSVVPGQGETQYF
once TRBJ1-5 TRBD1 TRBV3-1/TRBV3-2 TGTGCCAGCAGCCCCAGTTCGACGGGACAGCCCAATCAGCCCCAGCATTTT CASSPSSTGQPNQPQHF
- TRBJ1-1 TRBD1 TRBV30 TGTGCCTGGAGTCCGACAGGGTCGGGCACTGAAGCTTTCTTT CAWSPTGSGTEAFF
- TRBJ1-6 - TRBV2 TGTGCCAGCAGTGCGTTGGGAGGGATCAATAATTCACCCCTCCACTTT CASSALGGINNSPLHF
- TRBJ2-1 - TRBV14 TGTGCCAGCAGCCAAGCTCGGGAGCAGTTCTTC CASSQAREQFF
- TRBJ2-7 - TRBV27 TGTGCCAGCACCTTCAGGGGCGAGCAGTACTTC CASTFRGEQYF
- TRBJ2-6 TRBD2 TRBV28 TGTGCCAGCAGTTCCCTAGCGGGGGGCCCGCCTCCTGGGGCCAACGTCCTGACTTTC CASSSLAGGPPPGANVLTF
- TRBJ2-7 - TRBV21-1 TGTGCCAGCAGCAAAGTGGGGGGAACTAGCGGGAGAAAATCTCCTCCCGAGCAGTACTTC CASSKVGGTSGRKSPPEQYF
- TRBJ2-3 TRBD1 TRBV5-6 TGTGCCAGCAGCTCAACAGGGGGCCCAGATACGCAGTATTTT CASSSTGGPDTQYF
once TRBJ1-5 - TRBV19 TGTGCCAGTAGTATGGGGCAGGGAGGCGGCAATCAGCCCCAGCATTTT CASSMGQGGGNQPQHF
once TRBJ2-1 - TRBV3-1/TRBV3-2 TGTGCCAGCAGCCAGACCGGGAACAGTGAGCAGTTCTTC CASSQTGNSEQFF
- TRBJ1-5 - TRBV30 TGTGCCTGGAGTTTCGGGGCAGGGCGCAATCAGCCCCAGCATTTT CAWSFGAGRNQPQHF
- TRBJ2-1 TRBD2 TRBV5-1 TGCGCCAGCAGCTTGGCTAAGGTAGCGGGGGCGAGCAACTACAATGAGCAGTTCTTC CASSLAKVAGASNYNEQFF
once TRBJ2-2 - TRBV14 TGTGCCAGCAGCCATCGGGGGAAAACCGGGGAGCTGTTTTTT CASSHRGKTGELFF
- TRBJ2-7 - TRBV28 TGTGCCAGCAGTCCCCTTGAAGGGGCGGCCTACGAGCAGTACTTC CASSPLEGAAYEQYF
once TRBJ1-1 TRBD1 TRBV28 TGTGCCAGCAGCGTTACAGGGGCCAACACTGAAGCTTTCTTT CASSVTGANTEAFF
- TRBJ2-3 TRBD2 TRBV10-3 TGTGCCATCAGCGGGGGGACTAGCTCTACGAAGGCTACGCAGTATTTT CAISGGTSSTKATQYF
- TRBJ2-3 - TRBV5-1 TGCGCCAGCAGCCCTGGTACGGACCCAGCATGGGATACGCAGTATTTT CASSPGTDPAWDTQYF
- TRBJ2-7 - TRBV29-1 TGCAGCGTTGAAGCCAGGCGGAACGAGCAGTACTTC CSVEARRNEQYF
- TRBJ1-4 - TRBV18 TGTGCCAGCTCACCACCGGGTCCAGCTGCAACTAATGAAAAACTGTTTTTT CASSPPGPAATNEKLFF
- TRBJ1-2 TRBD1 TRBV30 TGTGCCTGCCGGGACAGGGGACCCTATGGCTACACCTTC CACRDRGPYGYTF
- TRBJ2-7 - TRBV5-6 TGTGCCAGCAGCGAATCGACAGCATCCTACGAGCAGTACTTC CASSESTASYEQYF
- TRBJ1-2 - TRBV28 TGTGCCAGCAGTCGTGGGGGCGCTAACTATGGCTACACCTTC CASSRGGANYGYTF
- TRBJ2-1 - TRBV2 TGTGCCAGCAGTGATATGACCCACAATGAGCAGTTCTTC CASSDMTHNEQFF
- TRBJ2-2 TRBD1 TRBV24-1 TGTGCCACAACCGGGACAGGGAGCACCGGGGAGCTGTTTTTT CATTGTGSTGELFF
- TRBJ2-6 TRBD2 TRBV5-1 TGCGCCAGCAGCTTGAGGGAGGGTTCTGGGGCCAACGTCCTGACTTTC CASSLREGSGANVLTF